The 27 T cell receptor beta chains below were found in one sample sequenced in a study of shared clonotypes between healthy human individuals (dated by TCRdb to 2018 to 2021). Libraries were built with the immunoSEQ multiplex PCR assay. The table was pulled from immuneACCESS by TCRdb, which kept in-frame rearrangements only. Such tables lose some clones; where checked, under half of the loss comes from unresolved V genes, and the rest has no known cause. Within this sample are about 2.5 million clones, with 85% to 95% of them counted one time only. Together, the top ten hold 0.3% to 0.45% of the sample. The source material was naive CD4+ T cells from PBMCs. This sample's cell subset or site label indicates: CD45RA+ positively selected. Receptors originate from a man younger than 30 in good health. Some clones in this sample may be carry-over from other donors' samples.

The V call is TRBV5-4, the J call TRBJ2-3, with D perhaps being TRBD1 or TRBD2 (5 bases each). This CDR3 is built from 16 residues. CDR1 SGHNT and CDR2 YYREEE come from the germline V gene (reference sequence). V lost 2 bases and J lost 3, with 16 bases in between. The CDR3 protein is CASSFGSGPFTDTQYF. CDR3 in DNA: TGTGCCAGCAGCTTCGGCTCGGGGCCGTTTACAGATACGCAGTATTTT.

In regard to this clone: In the same sample, other DNA sequences code for this CDR3. The V gene is TRBV5-1, the J gene TRBJ2-3, with D possibly TRBD1 on 5 matching bases. CDR1 is SGHRS, CDR2 YFSETQ, per germline. Trimming stripped 3 bases from V and 0 bases from J, with 8 bases between. The CDR3 extends over 14 amino acids. CDR3 nucleotide sequence: TGCGCCAGCAGCTCGACAGTGAGCACAGATACGCAGTATTTT. Translated, it gives CASSSTVSTDTQYF.

The genes are TRBV28 and TRBJ2-5; D is tentatively TRBD1 or TRBD2 (5 bases each). The CDR3 has 15 amino acids. The germline V gene has CDR1 MDHEN and CDR2 SYDVKM. With 5 bases removed from V and 9 bases from J, the gap between germline ends came to 22 bases. DNA for the CDR3: TGTGCCAGCAGTGGATGGTGGGACGGCGCTCGGGCCCAGTACTTC. Its translation: CASSGWWDGARAQYF.

The chain joins TRBV11-3 to TRBJ2-1; 9 bases fit TRBD2. This CDR3 has 19 amino acids. From germline, CDR1 is SGHNT and CDR2 YENEEA. V was clipped by 1 base and J by 2 bases; unmatched bases: 12. CDR3 in DNA: TGTGCCAGCAGCTTAGGGCTAGCGGGAAACGGGGGTACCTACAATGAGCAGTTCTTC. Its translation: CASSLGLAGNGGTYNEQFF.

The rearrangement joins TRBV7-9 to TRBJ1-2, with TRBD1 identical over 8 bases. The germline V gene has CDR1 SEHNR and CDR2 FQNEAQ (reference sequence). The V and J ends lost 5 bases and 8 bases, in that order; junction bases with no gene match: 10. The CDR3 is made up of 14 amino acids. This CDR3 reads CASSPRDRGPGYTF. The DNA for the CDR3 is TGTGCCAGCAGCCCCAGAGACAGGGGACCAGGCTACACCTTC.

Notes on this clone: Other DNA sequences in this specimen translate into the identical CDR3. The rearrangement joins TRBV5-1 to TRBJ1-5; D remains ambiguous. The germline CDR1 and CDR2 sequences are SGHRS and YFSETQ. There are 14 residues in the CDR3. V dropped 0 bases and J dropped 4 bases, with 8 bases sitting between them. This CDR3 reads CASSLDGGNQPQHF. CDR3 nucleotide sequence: TGCGCCAGCAGCTTGGACGGAGGGAATCAGCCCCAGCATTTT. The full variable domain, its missing parts supplied by reference TRBV5-1 and TRBJ1-5, is KAGVTQTPRYLIKTRGQQVTLSCSPISGHRSVSWYQQTPGQGLQFLFEYFSETQRNKGNFPGRFSGRQFSNSRSEMNVSTLELGDSALYLCASSLDGGNQPQHFGDGTRLSIL.

The rearrangement uses TRBV6-6 and TRBJ1-1; TRBD1 might be the D (5 bases). The length of the CDR3 is 15 residues. Trimming shortened V by 0 bases and J by 3 bases, and 11 bases separated the two germline ends. Germline loops: CDR1 MNHNY, CDR2 SVGAGI (reference sequence). The CDR3 bases are TGTGCCAGCAGTTACTCGAGGGCAGGGCACACTGAAGCTTTCTTT. Its protein is CASSYSRAGHTEAFF.

The rearrangement uses TRBV25-1 and TRBJ2-1; no clear D. The CDR3 contains 15 residues. Germline V gene sequence: CDR1 MGHDK, CDR2 SYGVNS. V shed 7 bases and J shed 0 bases, with 13 bases lying between them. CDR3 sequence (DNA): TGTGCCAGCACCCAACCCGGCGGCTCCTACAATGAGCAGTTCTTC. Translated: CASTQPGGSYNEQFF.

The J gene is TRBJ2-4, the V gene TRBV18; D tentatively fits TRBD1 or TRBD2 (5 bases each). CDR1 KGHSH and CDR2 LQKENI come from the germline V gene. The CDR3 spans 10 residues. Trimming removed 7 bases from V and 15 bases from J, with 13 bases in between. The CDR3 protein is CASWGTALYF. Here the CDR3 DNA reads TGTGCCAGCTGGGGGACCGCCCTGTACTTC.

The chain uses TRBV7-3 and TRBJ2-2; no reliable D call. The germline CDR1 and CDR2 sequences are SGHTA and FQGTGA. V lost 4 bases and J 5 bases, leaving 8 bases between the germline ends. The CDR3 sequence is 13 residues long. CDR3 coding DNA: TGTGCCAGCAGCTCTGAACCGACCGGGGAGCTGTTTTTT. Translated: CASSSEPTGELFF.

The V gene is TRBV20-1, the J gene TRBJ2-3, with TRBD2 as a possible D gene (6 bases). V was clipped by 6 bases and J by 7 bases, with 8 bases between them. From germline, CDR1 is DFQATT and CDR2 SNEGSKA (reference sequence). This CDR3 spans 10 amino acids. The CDR3 DNA sequence: TGCAGTGCCGGGACTTATACGCAGTATTTT. Translating gives CSAGTYTQYF.

The chain has TRBV5-1 and TRBJ2-4, with D perhaps TRBD2 (5 bases). The CDR3 has 14 residues. Germline-derived CDR1 and CDR2 are SGHRS and YFSETQ. Trimming stripped 0 bases from V and 8 bases from J, with 12 bases between. Written as DNA, the CDR3 is TGCGCCAGCAGCTTGGAGAAACCCGGGGACATTCAGTACTTC. Translation: CASSLEKPGDIQYF.

Only a few counts were recorded for this clone. The chain links TRBV28 to TRBJ2-7; D unresolved. CDR3 length: 13 residues. V was pared by 4 bases and J by 6 bases, with 13 bases between. In germline, CDR1 is MDHEN, CDR2 SYDVKM. The CDR3 bases are TGTGCCAGCAGTTCCCCGACCGACCGCGAGCAGTACTTC. Residues: CASSSPTDREQYF. The variable domain in full, completed from reference TRBV28 and TRBJ2-7, reads DVKVTQSSRYLVKRTGEKVFLECVQDMDHENMFWYRQDPGLGLRLIYFSYDVKMKEKGDIPEGYSVSREKKERFSLILESASTNQTSMYLCASSSPTDREQYFGPGTRLTVT.

V is TRBV6-1 and J is TRBJ1-5; D not resolved. The CDR3 has 14 amino acids. CDR1 is MNHNS, CDR2 SASEGT, per germline. V dropped 0 bases and J dropped 5 bases, with 8 bases sitting between them. CDR3 nucleotide sequence: TGTGCCAGCAGTGAAGCGTCAGCATATCAGCCCCAGCATTTT. Translating it yields CASSEASAYQPQHF.

V is TRBV5-1 and J is TRBJ2-7; the D is unclear. CDR3 size: 13 residues. V was cut by 0 bases and J by 3 bases, with 7 bases left in between. CDR1 and CDR2 (germline): SGHRS, YFSETQ. CDR3 DNA sequence: TGCGCCAGCAGCTTGGACGCATTCTACGAGCAGTACTTC. Protein sequence: CASSLDAFYEQYF.

The rearrangement joins TRBV18 to TRBJ2-3; TRBD1 matches at 9 bases. V shed 3 bases, J shed 2 bases, and the junction held 3 bases outside the gene matches. From germline, CDR1 is KGHSH and CDR2 LQKENI. The CDR3 totals 15 residues. This CDR3 reads CASSPRTGATDTQYF. Written as DNA, the CDR3 is TGTGCCAGCTCACCCCGGACAGGGGCCACAGATACGCAGTATTTT.

The chain has TRBV10-3 and TRBJ2-5, with TRBD2 identical over 13 bases. V lost 5 bases and J lost 2; bases outside the gene matches: 8. The CDR3 is 17 amino acids. Germline V gene lookup returns CDR1 ENHRY and CDR2 SYGVKD. The CDR3 nucleotides read TGTGCCATCAGTCAATCCGGGACTAGCGGGATACAAGAGACCCAGTACTTC. This translates into CAISQSGTSGIQETQYF.

The chain carries TRBV9 and TRBJ2-7; 12 nucleotides line up with TRBD2. The junction had 7 bases not matched to a gene; V was cut back by 2 bases and J by 7 bases. In germline, CDR1 is SGDLS, CDR2 YYNGEE. CDR3 length: 15 residues. CDR3 region: CASSVGTSGPLEQYF. The CDR3, as DNA: TGTGCCAGCAGCGTTGGGACTAGCGGGCCCCTAGAGCAGTACTTC.

The chain is built from TRBV7-9 and TRBJ1-4; D not resolved. The length of the CDR3 is 16 residues. V lost 4 bases to trimming and J lost 4 bases, with 16 bases between them. Per the germline V gene, CDR1 is SEHNR and CDR2 is FQNEAQ (reference sequence). CDR3 sequence: CASSSRRSVFNEKLFF. The DNA for the CDR3 is TGTGCCAGCAGCTCGCGCCGGTCAGTTTTTAATGAAAAACTGTTTTTT.

In regard to this clone: The sample has other DNA sequences that encode this CDR3 too. The V gene is TRBV5-1, the J gene TRBJ2-5, with D maybe TRBD2 (6 bases). The CDR3 is made up of 15 amino acids. V dropped 0 bases and J dropped 1 base, with 10 bases sitting between them. From germline, CDR1 is SGHRS and CDR2 YFSETQ. Here the CDR3 DNA reads TGCGCCAGCAGCTTGGCCCCCGGGAGCCAAGAGACCCAGTACTTC. As protein: CASSLAPGSQETQYF.

This chain links TRBV5-1 with TRBJ2-1; TRBD2 aligns across 10 bases. V lost 0 bases and J lost 3; bases outside the gene matches: 6. CDR3 length: 17 residues. The germline CDR1 and CDR2 sequences are SGHRS and YFSETQ. Written as DNA, the CDR3 is TGCGCCAGCAGCTTGGCGCCTAGCGGGAGTGGCTACAATGAGCAGTTCTTC. The encoded protein is CASSLAPSGSGYNEQFF.

The chain links TRBV6-1 to TRBJ1-3; D is perhaps TRBD1 (5 bases). The CDR3 totals 13 residues. V lost 8 bases to trimming and J lost 0 bases, with 8 bases between them. From germline, CDR1 is MNHNS and CDR2 SASEGT. The CDR3 DNA reads TGTGCCAGCGACAGCAGCTCTGGAAACACCATATATTTT. Translating gives CASDSSSGNTIYF.

The gene calls are TRBV10-3 and TRBJ1-2, with 8 bases that match TRBD1. CDR1 is ENHRY, CDR2 SYGVKD, per germline. The CDR3 runs 11 residues. Losses at the gene ends were 10 bases for V and 8 bases for J; bases not matched to a gene: 6. The CDR3 protein is CATQQGEGYTF. The CDR3 DNA is TGTGCCACCCAACAGGGGGAAGGCTACACCTTC.

The gene calls are TRBV7-9 and TRBJ2-2; 9 nucleotides line up with TRBD1. CDR3 length: 14 amino acids. With V trimmed by 5 bases and J by 6 bases, 4 bases remained unmatched. CDR1 is SEHNR and CDR2 is FQNEAQ in the germline V gene (reference sequence). Written as DNA, the CDR3 is TGTGCCAGCAGCCCCCGACAGGGGGCCGGGGAGCTGTTTTTT. Its translation is CASSPRQGAGELFF.

This clone appeared once. The chain is built from TRBV6-1 and TRBJ2-7; D is perhaps TRBD2 (6 bases). The V end was cut by 2 bases, the J end by 2 bases, with 13 bases between. From germline, CDR1 is MNHNS and CDR2 SASEGT. The CDR3 contains 15 residues. The CDR3 region has the DNA TGTGCCAGCAGTGAAAGCCCGGGGAGGACCTACGAGCAGTACTTC. It codes for CASSESPGRTYEQYF.

The V call is TRBV14, the J call TRBJ1-1; D is ambiguous. V was trimmed by 1 base and J by 0 bases, leaving 9 bases between them. Germline loops: CDR1 SGHDN, CDR2 FVKESK. The CDR3 loop spans 15 amino acids. The chain's CDR3 is CASSQGLFMNTEAFF. The CDR3 DNA follows: TGTGCCAGCAGCCAAGGACTCTTCATGAACACTGAAGCTTTCTTT.

This clone has more than one count but fewer than ten. The identical CDR3 is also encoded by other nucleotide sequences in the sample. The chain carries TRBV11-2 and TRBJ2-5; D not certain. The CDR3 length is 12 residues. Trimming stripped 0 bases from V and 5 bases from J, with 4 bases between. CDR1 SGHAT and CDR2 FQNNGV come from the germline V gene. CDR3 sequence: CASSLESETQYF. CDR3 DNA: TGTGCCAGCAGCTTAGAATCTGAGACCCAGTACTTC.